A single sample is the source of the 22 T cell receptor beta chains below, sequenced in a study of radiotherapy plus CTLA-4 blockade in lung cancer. Here immunoSEQ multiplex PCR was the method, and the copy in TCRdb shows in-frame clones only, minus some. In the table there are 65,000 to 90,000 clones, roughly 91% of which are singletons. Sequences were derived from peripheral blood, sampled from a patient treated with radiotherapy plus ipilimumab. These receptors originate from a human donor with non-small cell lung cancer that progressed on radiotherapy plus ipilimumab.

The V call is TRBV2, the J call TRBJ1-4; no firm D call. Trimming stripped 7 bases from V and 2 bases from J, with 11 bases between. The CDR3 loop spans 14 amino acids. Germline CDR1 SNHLY, CDR2 FYNNEI. The CDR3 protein is CASKSQTTNEKLFF. CDR3 bases: TGTGCCAGCAAATCACAGACCACTAATGAAAAACTGTTTTTT.

This chain uses TRBV2 with TRBJ2-7; maybe TRBD2 (6 bases). Trimming pared 2 bases from V and 2 bases from J, leaving 16 bases between. Looked up from germline, CDR1 is SNHLY and CDR2 is FYNNEI. The CDR3 consists of 16 residues. CDR3 sequence: CASSEKGLAEPYEQYV. CDR3 nucleotides: TGTGCCAGCAGTGAAAAGGGGTTAGCGGAACCCTACGAGCAGTACGTC.

The chain joins TRBV6-5 to TRBJ2-3; tentative D call: TRBD2 (6 bases). This CDR3 contains 14 residues. From germline, CDR1 is MNHEY and CDR2 SVGAGI. Deletions cut 2 bases from V and 2 bases from J, with 8 bases between. CDR3 nucleotides: TGTGCCAGCAGTTACGGCGGGGTCACAGATACGCAGTATTTT. Its protein product is CASSYGGVTDTQYF.

The rearrangement uses TRBV28 and TRBJ1-2; D perhaps matches TRBD1 (6 bases). This CDR3 region has 12 residues. The germline V gene has CDR1 MDHEN and CDR2 SYDVKM. V lost 3 bases and J 8 bases, leaving 10 bases between the germline ends. The CDR3 nucleotides read TGTGCCAGCAGTTTGGTCGGACAGGGCTACACCTTC. Amino acid sequence: CASSLVGQGYTF.

The rearrangement links TRBV11-3 to TRBJ2-1; D is possibly TRBD1 or TRBD2 (5 bases each). Deletions cut 6 bases from V and 0 bases from J, with 9 bases between. CDR3 length equals 14 residues. Germline V gene sequence: CDR1 SGHNT, CDR2 YENEEA. For the CDR3, the DNA is TGTGCCAGCAGTTGGGGGAGCTCCTACAATGAGCAGTTCTTC. Protein sequence: CASSWGSSYNEQFF.

This chain connects TRBV28 to TRBJ1-1, with TRBD1 as a possible D gene (6 bases). V was pared by 5 bases and J by 0 bases, with 10 bases between. Germline V gene lookup returns CDR1 MDHEN and CDR2 SYDVKM. The CDR3 has 14 residues. The CDR3 is CASSNGQLNTEAFF. The CDR3 bases are TGTGCCAGCAGTAACGGACAGCTGAACACTGAAGCTTTCTTT.

This clone has only one observation. The rearrangement joins TRBV5-1 to TRBJ2-5; 8 bases line up with TRBD1. Germline V gives CDR1 SGHRS, CDR2 YFSETQ. Trimming took 4 bases from V and 4 from J; bases not matched to a gene: 12. This CDR3 contains 16 residues. Written as DNA, the CDR3 is TGCGCCAGCAGCGAATTGGGAGCAGGGGGCGGAGAGACCCAGTACTTC. It translates to CASSELGAGGGETQYF.

V is TRBV27 and J is TRBJ2-7, with TRBD2 matching over 9 bases. Germline assignment: CDR1 MNHEY and CDR2 SMNVEV (reference sequence). V lost 0 bases and J lost 4; bases outside the gene matches: 4. The CDR3 runs 15 residues. This chain's CDR3 is CASSLSSGSWYEQYF. For the CDR3, the DNA is TGTGCCAGCAGTTTATCTAGCGGGAGTTGGTACGAGCAGTACTTC.

CDR3 bases: TGTGCCATCAGTGAGTCATGGCAGCGGCTGAACACTGAAGCTTTCTTT. It specifies CAISESWQRLNTEAFF. This rearrangement joins TRBV10-3 to TRBJ1-1; D is ambiguous. Trimming left V 0 bases short and J 0 bases short, with 11 bases between. Germline CDR1 reads ENHRY; CDR2 reads SYGVKD. The CDR3 length is 16 residues.

The chain has TRBV6-6 and TRBJ2-7; 8 bases agree with TRBD1. V lost 2 bases to trimming and J lost 6 bases; unmatched junction nucleotides: 3. CDR3 length: 13 amino acids. Germline CDR1 reads MNHNY; CDR2 reads SVGAGI (reference sequence). This chain's CDR3 is CASSYPGGREQYF. The CDR3 DNA reads TGTGCCAGCAGTTACCCAGGGGGCCGCGAGCAGTACTTC.

This clone was counted between two and nine times. V gene TRBV28 combines with J gene TRBJ1-1; D not resolved. From germline, CDR1 is MDHEN and CDR2 SYDVKM. The CDR3 extends over 14 amino acids. Trimming took 2 bases from V and 2 from J, leaving 9 bases between them. CDR3 nucleotides: TGTGCCAGCAGTTTAAACGCCGGAAACACTGAAGCTTTCTTT. Amino acids: CASSLNAGNTEAFF.

This chain connects TRBV5-1 to TRBJ2-3, with 10 positions matching TRBD1. V lost 4 bases to trimming and J lost 5 bases; unmatched junction nucleotides: 16. CDR1 and CDR2 from the germline V gene are SGHRS and YFSETQ. The CDR3 sequence is 18 residues long. The CDR3 region has the DNA TGCGCCAGCAGCCCGGGTTCACTACGACAGGGGGCCAGAGATACGCAGTATTTT. It specifies CASSPGSLRQGARDTQYF.

This clone appeared a few times. The V gene is TRBV4-1, the J gene TRBJ1-1; 8 bases align to TRBD1. With V trimmed by 4 bases and J by 1 base, 5 bases remained unmatched. Germline V gene sequence: CDR1 MGHRA, CDR2 YSYEKL. This CDR3 has 15 residues. The DNA for the CDR3 is TGCGCCAGCAGCCTCAGACAGGGGCAGAACACTGAAGCTTTCTTT. Protein product: CASSLRQGQNTEAFF.

This chain joins TRBV6-4 and TRBJ1-5; D not certain. This CDR3 has 18 residues. The germline V gene encodes CDR1 MRHNA and CDR2 SNTAGT. V lost 3 bases, J lost 0 bases, and 18 bases lay in between. CDR3 DNA: TGTGCCAGCAGTGATAACCAGTGGAAATGTCATAGCAATCAGCCCCAGCATTTT. Translation gives CASSDNQWKCHSNQPQHF.

The chain joins TRBV6-5 to TRBJ2-1; TRBD2 agrees at 8 bases. V shed 2 bases, J shed 9 bases, and the junction held 9 bases outside the gene matches. This CDR3 contains 15 residues. Germline loops: CDR1 MNHEY, CDR2 SVGAGI. The CDR3 is CASSYPREGHGEQFF. The DNA for the CDR3 is TGTGCCAGCAGTTACCCACGGGAGGGCCACGGTGAGCAGTTCTTC.

This chain joins TRBV30 and TRBJ1-3; D gene uncertain. V dropped 0 bases and J dropped 2 bases, with 11 bases sitting between them. CDR1 and CDR2 from the germline V gene are GTSNPN and SVGIG (reference sequence). This CDR3 contains 15 residues. The chain's CDR3 is CAWSVLGFAGNTIYF. CDR3 nucleotides: TGTGCCTGGAGTGTATTAGGGTTTGCTGGAAACACCATATATTTT.

The rearrangement joins TRBV7-2 to TRBJ2-5; D not certain. The CDR3 runs 14 residues. Deletions cut 5 bases from V and 6 bases from J, with 16 bases between. Germline V lookup: CDR1 SGHTA, CDR2 FQGNSA. CDR3 DNA sequence: TGTGCCAGCAGCCCGACCCGAACCCTCCAGACCCAGTACTTC. This gives the protein CASSPTRTLQTQYF.

The chain has TRBV6-5 and TRBJ2-1; the D gene is possibly TRBD1 (5 bases). The germline CDR1 and CDR2 sequences are MNHEY and SVGAGI. The CDR3 has 14 amino acids. Trimming shortened V by 7 bases and J by 4 bases, and 14 bases separated the two germline ends. CDR3 DNA sequence: TGTGCCAGCAAGATGGGGCCCCAGTACAATGAGCAGTTCTTC. This translates into CASKMGPQYNEQFF.

The V and J genes are TRBV18 and TRBJ1-1, with 12 bases lining up with TRBD1. J gave up 4 bases and V 3 bases, and 12 bases lay outside the gene matches. The CDR3 consists of 18 residues. The germline gives CDR1 KGHSH, CDR2 LQKENI. CDR3 protein: CASSPWDWDRGQGTEAFF. In DNA, the CDR3 is TGTGCCAGCTCACCTTGGGATTGGGACAGGGGGCAAGGCACTGAAGCTTTCTTT.

With respect to this clone: The sample has other DNA sequences that encode this CDR3 too. This rearrangement joins TRBV2 to TRBJ2-7; 8 bases match TRBD2. The V gene's germline CDR1 is SNHLY and CDR2 FYNNEI. The CDR3 runs to 14 residues. The trim removed 11 bases at V and 3 bases at J, leaving 12 bases unmatched. The CDR3 spells CAGTGGGPLYEQYV. As DNA, the CDR3 is TGTGCCGGGACCGGGGGGGGGCCTCTCTACGAGCAGTACGTC.

Worth noting for this clone: The junction does not match germline at one end; this may be a read error. The gene calls are TRBV4-1 and TRBJ1-3, with a possible D match to TRBD1 (5 bases). From germline, CDR1 is MGHRA and CDR2 YSYEKL. The CDR3 totals 15 residues. CDR3 sequence: CASSKDERGGNTIYF. The CDR3 DNA sequence: TGCGCCAGCAGCAAAGACGAGAGGGGCGGAAACACCATATATTTT.

CDR3 region: CATTVFNQPQHF. CDR3 nucleotide sequence: TGTGCCACTACAGTTTTCAATCAGCCCCAGCATTTT. The chain combines TRBV28 with TRBJ1-5; D gene unclear. Germline CDR1 is MDHEN and CDR2 is SYDVKM. The CDR3 loop spans 12 amino acids. Trimming cost V 10 bases and J 3 bases, with 10 bases left between them.